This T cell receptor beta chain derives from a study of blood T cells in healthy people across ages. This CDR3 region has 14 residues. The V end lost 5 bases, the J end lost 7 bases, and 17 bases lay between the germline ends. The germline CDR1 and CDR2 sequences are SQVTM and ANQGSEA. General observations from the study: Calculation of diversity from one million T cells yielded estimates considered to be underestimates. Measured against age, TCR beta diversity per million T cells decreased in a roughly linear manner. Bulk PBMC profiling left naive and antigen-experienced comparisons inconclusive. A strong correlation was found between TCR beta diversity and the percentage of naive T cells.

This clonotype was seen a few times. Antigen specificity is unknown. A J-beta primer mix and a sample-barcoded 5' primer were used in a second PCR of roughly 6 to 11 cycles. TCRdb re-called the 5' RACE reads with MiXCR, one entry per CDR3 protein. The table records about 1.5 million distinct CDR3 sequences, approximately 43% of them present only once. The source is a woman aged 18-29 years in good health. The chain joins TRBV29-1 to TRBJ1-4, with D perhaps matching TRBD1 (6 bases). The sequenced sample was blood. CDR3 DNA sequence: TGCAGCGTTCCCTTAGGGGGTTACGGTGAAAAACTGTTTTTT. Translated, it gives CSVPLGGYGEKLFF. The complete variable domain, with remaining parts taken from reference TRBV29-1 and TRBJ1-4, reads SAVISQKPSRDICQRGTSLTIQCQVDSQVTMMFWYRQQPGQSLTLIATANQGSEATYESGFVIDKFPISRPNLTFSTLTVSNMSPEDSSIYLCSVPLGGYGEKLFFGSGTQLSVL.